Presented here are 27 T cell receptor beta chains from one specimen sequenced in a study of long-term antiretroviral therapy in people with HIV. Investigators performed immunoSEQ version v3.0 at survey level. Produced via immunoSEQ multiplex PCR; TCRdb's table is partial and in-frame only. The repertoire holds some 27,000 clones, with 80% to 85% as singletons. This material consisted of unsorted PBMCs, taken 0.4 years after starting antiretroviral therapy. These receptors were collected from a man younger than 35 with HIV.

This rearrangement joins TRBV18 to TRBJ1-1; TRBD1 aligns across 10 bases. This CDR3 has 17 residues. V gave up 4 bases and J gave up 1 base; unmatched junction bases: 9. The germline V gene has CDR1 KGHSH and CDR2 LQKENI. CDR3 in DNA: TGTGCCAGCTCACTATCGAAGACAGGGGGCCCGAACACTGAAGCTTTCTTT. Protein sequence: CASSLSKTGGPNTEAFF.

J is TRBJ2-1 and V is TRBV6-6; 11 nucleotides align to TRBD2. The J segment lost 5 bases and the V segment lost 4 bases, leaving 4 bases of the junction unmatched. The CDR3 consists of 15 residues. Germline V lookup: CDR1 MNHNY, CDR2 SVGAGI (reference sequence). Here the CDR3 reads CASSWLAGGNNEQFF. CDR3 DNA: TGTGCCAGCAGTTGGCTAGCGGGGGGAAACAATGAGCAGTTCTTC.

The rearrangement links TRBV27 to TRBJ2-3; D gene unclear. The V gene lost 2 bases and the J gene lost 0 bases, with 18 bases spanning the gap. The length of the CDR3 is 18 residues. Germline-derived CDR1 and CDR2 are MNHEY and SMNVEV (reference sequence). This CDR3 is CASSLGTKDGTSTDTQYF. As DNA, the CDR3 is TGTGCCAGCAGTTTAGGCACTAAGGACGGCACTAGCACAGATACGCAGTATTTT.

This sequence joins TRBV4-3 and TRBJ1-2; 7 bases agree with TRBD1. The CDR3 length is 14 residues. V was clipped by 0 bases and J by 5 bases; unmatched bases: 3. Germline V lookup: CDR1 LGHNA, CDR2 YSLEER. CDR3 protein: CASSQDRTGYGYTF. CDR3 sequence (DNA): TGCGCCAGCAGCCAAGACCGGACAGGTTATGGCTACACCTTC.

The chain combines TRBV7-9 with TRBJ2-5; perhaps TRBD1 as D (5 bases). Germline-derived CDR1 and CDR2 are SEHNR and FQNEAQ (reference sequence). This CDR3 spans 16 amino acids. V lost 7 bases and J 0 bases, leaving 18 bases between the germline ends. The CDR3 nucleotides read TGTGCCAGCATACCCACAATGGGGCCGAACCAAGAGACCCAGTACTTC. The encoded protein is CASIPTMGPNQETQYF.

The CDR3 DNA is TGTACTTCCAGGGCTACTAATGAAAAACTGTTTTTT. Translation gives CTSRATNEKLFF. This chain joins TRBV2 and TRBJ1-4; weak D call: TRBD1 (5 bases). CDR3 length equals 12 residues. Germline CDR1 and CDR2: SNHLY and FYNNEI.

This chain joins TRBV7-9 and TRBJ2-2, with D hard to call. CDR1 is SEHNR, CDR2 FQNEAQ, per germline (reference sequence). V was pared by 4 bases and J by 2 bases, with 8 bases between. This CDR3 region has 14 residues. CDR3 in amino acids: CASSSVGNTGELFF. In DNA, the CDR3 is TGTGCCAGCAGCTCCGTCGGTAACACCGGGGAGCTGTTTTTT.

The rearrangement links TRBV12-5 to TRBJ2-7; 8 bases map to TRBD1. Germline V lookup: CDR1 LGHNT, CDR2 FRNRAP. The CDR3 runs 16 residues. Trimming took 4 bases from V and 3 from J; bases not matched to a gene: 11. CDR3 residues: CASGSPQGARSYEQYF. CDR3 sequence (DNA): TGTGCTAGTGGTTCTCCTCAGGGGGCGAGGAGCTACGAGCAGTACTTC. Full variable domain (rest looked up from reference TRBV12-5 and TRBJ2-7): DARVTQTPRHKVTEMGQEVTMRCQPILGHNTVFWYRQTMMQGLELLAYFRNRAPLDDSGMPKDRFSAEMPDATLATLKIQPSEPRDSAVYFCASGSPQGARSYEQYFGPGTRLTVT.

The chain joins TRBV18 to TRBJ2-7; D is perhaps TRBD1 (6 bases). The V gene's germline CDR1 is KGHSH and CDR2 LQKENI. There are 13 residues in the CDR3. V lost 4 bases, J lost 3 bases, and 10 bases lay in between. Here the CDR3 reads CASSQDSFYEQYF. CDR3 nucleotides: TGTGCCAGCTCACAGGACAGTTTCTACGAGCAGTACTTC. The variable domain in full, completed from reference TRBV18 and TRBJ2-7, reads NAGVMQNPRHLVRRRGQEARLRCSPMKGHSHVYWYRQLPEEGLKFMVYLQKENIIDESGMPKERFSAEFPKEGPSILRIQQVVRGDSAAYFCASSQDSFYEQYFGPGTRLTVT.

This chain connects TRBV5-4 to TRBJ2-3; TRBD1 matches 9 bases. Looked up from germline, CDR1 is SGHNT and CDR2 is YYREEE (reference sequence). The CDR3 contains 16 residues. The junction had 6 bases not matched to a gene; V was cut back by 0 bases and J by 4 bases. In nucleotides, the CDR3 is TGTGCCAGCAGCTTGGGCTCCGGGACAGGGCCAGATACGCAGTATTTT. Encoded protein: CASSLGSGTGPDTQYF.

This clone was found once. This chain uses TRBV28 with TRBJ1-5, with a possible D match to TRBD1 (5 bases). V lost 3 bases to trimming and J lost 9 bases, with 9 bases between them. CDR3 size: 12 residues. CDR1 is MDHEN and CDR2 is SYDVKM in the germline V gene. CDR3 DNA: TGTGCCAGCAGTTTGACAGTCCGGCCCCAGCATTTT. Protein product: CASSLTVRPQHF.

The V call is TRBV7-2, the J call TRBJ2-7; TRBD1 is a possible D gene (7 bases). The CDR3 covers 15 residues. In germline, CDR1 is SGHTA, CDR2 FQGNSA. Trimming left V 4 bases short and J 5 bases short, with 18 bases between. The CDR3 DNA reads TGTGCCAGCAGCTCCAGGGGGGTTTCAGGCAACGAGCAGTACTTC. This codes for CASSSRGVSGNEQYF.

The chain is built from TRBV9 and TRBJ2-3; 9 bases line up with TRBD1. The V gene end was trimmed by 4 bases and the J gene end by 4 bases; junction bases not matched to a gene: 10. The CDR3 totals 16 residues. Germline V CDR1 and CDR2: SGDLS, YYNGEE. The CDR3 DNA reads TGTGCCAGCAGCTCCCGGACAGGGGAGCTAGCAGATACGCAGTATTTT. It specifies CASSSRTGELADTQYF.

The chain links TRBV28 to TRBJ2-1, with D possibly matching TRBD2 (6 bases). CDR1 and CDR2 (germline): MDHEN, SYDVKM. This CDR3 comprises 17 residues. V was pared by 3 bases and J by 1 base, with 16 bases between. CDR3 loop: CASSFNGRARSYNEQFF. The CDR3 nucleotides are TGTGCCAGCAGTTTTAACGGGAGAGCAAGGTCCTACAATGAGCAGTTCTTC.

Here the CDR3 reads CASSYTKDGTYGYTF. In nucleotides, the CDR3 is TGTGCCAGCAGTTACACCAAAGACGGGACCTATGGCTACACCTTC. J is TRBJ1-2 and V is TRBV6-6; tentative D call: TRBD1 (5 bases). The germline V gene has CDR1 MNHNY and CDR2 SVGAGI (reference sequence). The V end was cut by 2 bases, the J end by 4 bases, with 14 bases between. CDR3 length: 15 residues.

CDR3 protein: CASSEMTSWYEQYF. For the CDR3, the DNA is TGTGCCAGCAGTGAAATGACTAGCTGGTACGAGCAGTACTTC. The chain links TRBV2 to TRBJ2-7; TRBD2 matches 7 bases. The CDR3 runs to 14 residues. CDR1 is SNHLY and CDR2 is FYNNEI in the germline V gene. J gave up 4 bases and V 2 bases, and 5 bases lay outside the gene matches. The full variable domain, rest sourced from reference TRBV2 and TRBJ2-7, is EPEVTQTPSHQVTQMGQEVILRCVPISNHLYFYWYRQILGQKVEFLVSFYNNEISEKSEIFDDQFSVERPDGSNFTLKIRSTKLEDSAMYFCASSEMTSWYEQYFGPGTRLTVT.

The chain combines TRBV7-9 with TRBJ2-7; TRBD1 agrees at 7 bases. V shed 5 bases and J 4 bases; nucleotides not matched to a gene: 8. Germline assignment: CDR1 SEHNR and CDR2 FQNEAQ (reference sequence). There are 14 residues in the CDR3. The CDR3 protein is CASSPQDRQYEQYF. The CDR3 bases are TGTGCCAGCAGCCCACAGGACAGGCAATACGAGCAGTACTTC.

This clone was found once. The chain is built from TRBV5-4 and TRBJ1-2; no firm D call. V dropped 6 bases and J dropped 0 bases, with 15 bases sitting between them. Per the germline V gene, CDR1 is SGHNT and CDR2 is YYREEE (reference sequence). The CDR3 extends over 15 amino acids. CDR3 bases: TGTGCCAGCACCTCCCGGGAACCTGCTAACTATGGCTACACCTTC. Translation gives CASTSREPANYGYTF.

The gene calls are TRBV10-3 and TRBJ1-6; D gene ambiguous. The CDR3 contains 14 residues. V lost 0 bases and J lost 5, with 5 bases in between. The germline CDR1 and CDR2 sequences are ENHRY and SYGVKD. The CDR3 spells CAISESGDNSPLHF. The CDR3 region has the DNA TGTGCCATCAGTGAGTCTGGGGATAATTCACCCCTCCACTTT.

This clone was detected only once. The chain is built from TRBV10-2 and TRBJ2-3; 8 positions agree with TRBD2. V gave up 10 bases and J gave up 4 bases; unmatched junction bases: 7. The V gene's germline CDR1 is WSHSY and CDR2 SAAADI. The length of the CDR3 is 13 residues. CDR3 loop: CATTGGPADTQYF. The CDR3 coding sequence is TGCGCCACTACGGGGGGGCCAGCAGATACGCAGTATTTT.

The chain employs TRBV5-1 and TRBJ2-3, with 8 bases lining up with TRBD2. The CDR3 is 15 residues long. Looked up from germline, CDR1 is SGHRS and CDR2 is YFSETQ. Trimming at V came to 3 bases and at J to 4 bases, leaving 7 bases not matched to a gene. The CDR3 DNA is TGCGCCAGCAGCTCGGGAGCGGGAGCGGCAGATACGCAGTATTTT. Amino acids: CASSSGAGAADTQYF.

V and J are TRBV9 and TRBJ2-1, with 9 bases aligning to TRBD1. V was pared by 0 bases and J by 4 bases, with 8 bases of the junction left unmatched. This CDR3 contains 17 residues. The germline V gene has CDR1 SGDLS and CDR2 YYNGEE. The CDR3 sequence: CASSVGGGTGLYNEQFF. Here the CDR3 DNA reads TGTGCCAGCAGCGTAGGCGGCGGGACAGGGCTTTACAATGAGCAGTTCTTC.

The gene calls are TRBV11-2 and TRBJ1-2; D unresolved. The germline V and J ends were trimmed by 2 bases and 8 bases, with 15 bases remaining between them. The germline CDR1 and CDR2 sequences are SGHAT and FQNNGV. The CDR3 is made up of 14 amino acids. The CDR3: CASSLQGHPEGYTF. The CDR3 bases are TGTGCCAGCAGCTTACAAGGGCACCCAGAGGGCTACACCTTC.

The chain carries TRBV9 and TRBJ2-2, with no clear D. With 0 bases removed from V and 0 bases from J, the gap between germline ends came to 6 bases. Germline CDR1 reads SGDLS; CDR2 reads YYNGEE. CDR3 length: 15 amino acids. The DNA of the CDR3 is TGTGCCAGCAGCGTAGCAGACCCGAACACCGGGGAGCTGTTTTTT. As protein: CASSVADPNTGELFF.

The CDR3 spells CASSEAARGDEQYF. The CDR3 nucleotides read TGTGCCAGCAGTGAAGCAGCCAGGGGAGACGAGCAGTACTTC. This chain links TRBV2 with TRBJ2-7; D perhaps matches TRBD1 (6 bases). The CDR3 consists of 14 residues. Germline CDR1 is SNHLY and CDR2 is FYNNEI. V was shortened by 0 bases and J by 5 bases, with 11 bases between the two germline ends.

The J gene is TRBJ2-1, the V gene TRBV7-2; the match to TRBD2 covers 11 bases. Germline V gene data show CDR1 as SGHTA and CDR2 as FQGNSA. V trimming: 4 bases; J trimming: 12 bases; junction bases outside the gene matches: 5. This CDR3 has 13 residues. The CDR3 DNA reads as TGTGCCAGCAGCTCTCGACTAGCGGGACGGCAGTTCTTC. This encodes CASSSRLAGRQFF.

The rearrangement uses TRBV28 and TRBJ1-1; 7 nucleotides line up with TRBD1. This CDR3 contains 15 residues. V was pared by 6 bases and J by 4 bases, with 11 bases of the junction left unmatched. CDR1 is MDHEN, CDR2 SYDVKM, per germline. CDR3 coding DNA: TGTGCCAGCAGGCCACTGACAGGGCTGGGCACTGAAGCTTTCTTT. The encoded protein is CASRPLTGLGTEAFF. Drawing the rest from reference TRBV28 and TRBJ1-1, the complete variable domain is DVKVTQSSRYLVKRTGEKVFLECVQDMDHENMFWYRQDPGLGLRLIYFSYDVKMKEKGDIPEGYSVSREKKERFSLILESASTNQTSMYLCASRPLTGLGTEAFFGQGTRLTVV.